The 22 T cell receptor beta chains listed next were all sequenced from one sample in a study of Ad26.COV2.S vaccination and SARS-CoV-2 variants. The repertoire was sequenced with immunoSEQ multiplex PCR; TCRdb's copy has only in-frame clones and lacks some. The table shows a few hundred thousand clones, with roughly 87% occurring only once. Documented treatment: around 19 received Ad26.COV2.S at low or high dose, single or two shots; 5 received placebo; per-sample allocation not given. On day 63 after the first injection, vaccine and placebo recipients gave samples. This specimen was peripheral blood, taken in a trial of Ad26.COV2.S vaccine versus placebo. The receptors shown here come from a person aged 18-65 years who received the Ad26.COV2.S COVID-19 vaccine or a placebo.

The rearrangement links TRBV12-3 or TRBV12-4 to TRBJ2-2; D is perhaps TRBD1 (5 bases). This CDR3 is built from 12 residues. V was cut by 6 bases and J by 5 bases, with 7 bases left in between. Written as DNA, the CDR3 is TGTGCCAGCAGCCGACAGACCGGGGAGCTGTTTTTT. The encoded protein is CASSRQTGELFF.

This chain links TRBV19 with TRBJ2-7; TRBD1 matches at 9 bases. This CDR3 has 13 residues. Germline CDR1 is LNHDA and CDR2 is SQIVND (reference sequence). The trim removed 8 bases at V and 2 bases at J, leaving 4 bases unmatched. The CDR3 nucleotides read TGTGCCAGTCGACGGACAGGGGCCTACGAGCAGTACTTC. This sequence encodes CASRRTGAYEQYF.

The chain carries TRBV30 and TRBJ1-2, with D hard to call. Germline CDR1 is GTSNPN and CDR2 is SVGIG (reference sequence). The CDR3 loop spans 12 amino acids. V dropped 8 bases and J dropped 6 bases, with 16 bases sitting between them. CDR3 protein: CALGREENGYTF. CDR3 bases: TGTGCCCTTGGACGGGAAGAGAATGGCTACACCTTC.

This clone was observed once. V is TRBV27 and J is TRBJ2-7; 8 bases agree with TRBD1. Germline assignment: CDR1 MNHEY and CDR2 SMNVEV (reference sequence). V lost 5 bases to trimming and J lost 3 bases; unmatched junction nucleotides: 3. This CDR3 has 13 amino acids. This chain's CDR3 is CASSAGQGYEQYF. For the CDR3, the DNA is TGTGCCAGCAGTGCCGGACAGGGCTACGAGCAGTACTTC.

The V gene is TRBV28, the J gene TRBJ1-1; D remains ambiguous. V was trimmed by 3 bases and J by 7 bases, leaving 6 bases between them. The germline CDR1 and CDR2 sequences are MDHEN and SYDVKM. The CDR3 has 11 residues. CDR3 coding DNA: TGTGCCAGCAGTTTTGTGTATGAAGCTTTCTTT. This codes for CASSFVYEAFF.

The CDR3 sequence is CASSFRVSYEQYF. The CDR3 DNA reads TGCGCCAGCAGCTTTAGAGTTTCCTACGAGCAGTACTTC. The chain joins TRBV5-1 to TRBJ2-7, with unresolved D. This CDR3 comprises 13 residues. Trimming removed 2 bases at V and 1 base at J, with 7 bases between. Germline V gene lookup returns CDR1 SGHRS and CDR2 YFSETQ.

The V and J genes are TRBV7-3 and TRBJ2-5, with D hard to call. V shed 5 bases and J shed 5 bases, with 21 bases lying between them. This CDR3 spans 16 amino acids. Germline loops: CDR1 SGHTA, CDR2 FQGTGA. The CDR3 here is CASSPYNYCPEETQYF. The CDR3 nucleotides are TGTGCCAGCAGCCCCTACAATTACTGCCCGGAGGAGACCCAGTACTTC.

This clone was recorded a few times. This chain's CDR3 is CASSRQGFTNTGELFF. The CDR3 nucleotides are TGTGCCAGTAGTAGACAGGGGTTCACTAACACCGGGGAGCTGTTTTTT. The V call is TRBV19, the J call TRBJ2-2; TRBD1 matches 8 bases. The CDR3 extends over 16 amino acids. The trim removed 4 bases at V and 2 bases at J, leaving 6 bases unmatched. CDR1 and CDR2 from the germline V gene are LNHDA and SQIVND (reference sequence).

The J gene is TRBJ2-2, the V gene TRBV25-1; no reliable D call. V shed 4 bases and J shed 3 bases, with 3 bases lying between them. The germline gives CDR1 MGHDK, CDR2 SYGVNS. This CDR3 is 12 amino acids long. This CDR3 reads CASSAYTGELFF. CDR3 coding DNA: TGTGCCAGCAGTGCGTACACCGGGGAGCTGTTTTTT.

Concerning this clone itself: At the DNA level, this CDR3 is encoded by other sequences in the same sample as well. The rearrangement uses TRBV7-9 and TRBJ2-7; a possible D gene is TRBD2 (6 bases). Germline V gene lookup returns CDR1 SEHNR and CDR2 FQNEAQ (reference sequence). With 4 bases removed from V and 2 bases from J, the gap between germline ends came to 12 bases. CDR3 length: 14 residues. The CDR3 protein is CASSSPGRPYEQYF. The CDR3 nucleotides are TGTGCCAGCAGCTCCCCGGGGAGGCCCTACGAGCAGTACTTC.

The J gene is TRBJ1-5, the V gene TRBV7-2; 10 bases are a match to TRBD1. Germline V gives CDR1 SGHTA, CDR2 FQGNSA. The CDR3 runs 15 residues. V was pared by 1 base and J by 9 bases, with 6 bases of the junction left unmatched. The CDR3 region is CASSLEGTGAWPQHF. The CDR3 nucleotides read TGTGCCAGCAGCTTAGAGGGGACAGGGGCCTGGCCCCAGCATTTT.

The gene calls are TRBV11-2 and TRBJ2-2; a possible D gene is TRBD2 (5 bases). Germline V gene data show CDR1 as SGHAT and CDR2 as FQNNGV. V was shortened by 3 bases and J by 4 bases, with 6 bases between the two germline ends. This CDR3 is built from 13 residues. The CDR3 DNA reads as TGTGCCAGCAGCTTGAGGGTCACCGGGGAGCTGTTTTTT. Its protein is CASSLRVTGELFF.

The rearrangement uses TRBV6-2 or TRBV6-3 and TRBJ1-1; tentatively, D is TRBD1 (6 bases). Germline CDR1 and CDR2: MNHEY and SVGEGT. The V end was cut by 0 bases, the J end by 1 base, with 15 bases between. The length of the CDR3 is 17 residues. CDR3 residues: CASSYSPGDRWNTEAFF. The CDR3 nucleotides are TGTGCCAGCAGTTACTCCCCAGGGGATCGTTGGAACACTGAAGCTTTCTTT.

The chain recombines TRBV7-6 with TRBJ2-7, with 11 bases identical to TRBD1. CDR3 length equals 14 residues. Germline CDR1 and CDR2: SGHVS and FNYEAQ. The ends lost 5 bases at V and 4 bases at J; junction bases unmatched: 4. Here the CDR3 DNA reads TGTGCCAGCAGCCCCAGGGACAGGGGGTACGAGCAGTACTTC. Its protein is CASSPRDRGYEQYF.

The J gene is TRBJ1-1, the V gene TRBV6-4; D not resolved. The CDR3 length is 13 residues. The germline gives CDR1 MRHNA, CDR2 SNTAGT. The V gene lost 4 bases and the J gene lost 0 bases, with 6 bases spanning the gap. The CDR3 DNA reads TGTGCCAGCAGTGTCAGCTTGAACACTGAAGCTTTCTTT. As protein: CASSVSLNTEAFF.

The chain employs TRBV7-8 and TRBJ1-2; D possibly corresponds to TRBD1 (5 bases). The germline V gene encodes CDR1 SGHVS and CDR2 FQNEAQ. The V and J ends lost 5 bases and 4 bases respectively, with 14 bases between them. The CDR3 totals 14 residues. The CDR3 DNA sequence: TGTGCCAGCAGCCAAACCCGGGGGGGCTATGGCTACACCTTC. The encoded protein is CASSQTRGGYGYTF.

This clone has only one observation. The CDR3 is CASSQWTDPSGNTIYF. CDR3 nucleotides: TGTGCCAGCAGCCAATGGACGGATCCTTCTGGAAACACCATATATTTT. The chain joins TRBV3-1 (or the pseudogene TRBV3-2) to TRBJ1-3; D not certain. CDR3 length: 16 residues. V was shortened by 2 bases and J by 1 base, with 12 bases between the two germline ends. Germline CDR1 reads LGHDT; CDR2 reads YNNKEL (reference sequence).

V usage is TRBV7-9 and J usage is TRBJ1-4; D gene unclear. CDR1 SEHNR and CDR2 FQNEAQ come from the germline V gene (reference sequence). CDR3 length: 17 residues. V shed 2 bases and J shed 0 bases, with 13 bases lying between them. The CDR3 DNA reads TGTGCCAGCAGCTTACTCGGCGGAACAGCAACTAATGAAAAACTGTTTTTT. This encodes CASSLLGGTATNEKLFF.

The sample holds one count of this clone. The chain employs TRBV7-2 and TRBJ1-2; TRBD1 might be the D (6 bases). Trimming took 5 bases from V and 6 from J, leaving 22 bases between them. This CDR3 comprises 16 residues. Germline loops: CDR1 SGHTA, CDR2 FQGNSA. The CDR3 DNA sequence: TGTGCCAGCAGCCCGGTGGGGGGGCGACGGGGAGATGGCTACACCTTC. This sequence encodes CASSPVGGRRGDGYTF.

The rearrangement uses TRBV27 and TRBJ1-6; D is undetermined. This CDR3 is 15 amino acids long. In germline, CDR1 is MNHEY, CDR2 SMNVEV (reference sequence). Trimming removed 0 bases at V and 8 bases at J, with 11 bases between. As DNA, the CDR3 is TGTGCCAGCAGTTTATCAGGTCCTGGGGATTCACCCCTCCACTTT. Amino acid sequence: CASSLSGPGDSPLHF.

J is TRBJ1-2 and V is TRBV9; TRBD1 agrees at 7 bases. CDR3 length equals 15 residues. J gave up 3 bases and V 3 bases, and 8 bases lay outside the gene matches. The germline V gene has CDR1 SGDLS and CDR2 YYNGEE. As DNA, the CDR3 is TGTGCCAGCAGCGCTAGCCCTACAGGGGACTATGGCTACACCTTC. Amino acids: CASSASPTGDYGYTF.

A few counts support this clone. The chain combines TRBV4-1 with TRBJ1-2, with 7 bases lining up with TRBD1. The germline gives CDR1 MGHRA, CDR2 YSYEKL. The CDR3 covers 13 residues. V lost 4 bases, J lost 4 bases, and 3 bases stayed unmatched. CDR3 region: CASSRDSIYGYTF. The CDR3 DNA follows: TGCGCCAGCAGCCGGGACAGCATCTATGGCTACACCTTC.